What follows are 31 T cell receptor beta chains derived from one specimen sequenced in a study of blood T cell repertoires in COVID-19. Measured with immunoSEQ multiplex PCR; TCRdb has only the in-frame clones, and not every one. Among approximately 33,000 clones listed, over 75% were seen once. The sequenced sample was peripheral blood. The receptor source for this set is a man between 60 and 75 years old with COVID-19, enrolled during active disease.

The count of this clone is one. The V and J genes are TRBV5-1 and TRBJ2-5; 7 nucleotides align to TRBD2. The germline gives CDR1 SGHRS, CDR2 YFSETQ. J gave up 1 base and V 1 base, and 4 bases lay outside the gene matches. CDR3 length: 15 residues. In DNA form, the CDR3 reads TGCGCCAGCAGCTTGTCGGGAGGTCCCCAAGAGACCCAGTACTTC. Translation gives CASSLSGGPQETQYF.

The genes are TRBV28 and TRBJ1-2; weak D call: TRBD1 (6 bases). V gave up 4 bases and J gave up 8 bases, with 17 bases separating them. Germline CDR1 MDHEN, CDR2 SYDVKM. There are 14 residues in the CDR3. CDR3: CASSSTGPGRGYTF. Written as DNA, the CDR3 is TGTGCCAGCAGTTCGACAGGCCCCGGGAGGGGCTACACCTTC.

This chain links TRBV5-6 with TRBJ2-7, with 10 bases identical to TRBD2. V trimming: 4 bases; J trimming: 3 bases; junction bases outside the gene matches: 7. The CDR3 consists of 15 residues. Germline V gene data show CDR1 as SGHDT and CDR2 as YYEEEE. CDR3 bases: TGTGCCAGCAGCCGGGGAGGGACTAGCGTCTACGAGCAGTACTTC. It yields the protein CASSRGGTSVYEQYF.

The chain recombines TRBV19 with TRBJ2-1, with D perhaps TRBD2 (6 bases). This CDR3 contains 14 residues. Trimming left V 4 bases short and J 7 bases short, with 14 bases between. Germline V gene lookup returns CDR1 LNHDA and CDR2 SQIVND (reference sequence). The DNA of the CDR3 is TGTGCCAGTAGTAGCGAGGTAGGGAGGAATGAGCAGTTCTTC. Translation gives CASSSEVGRNEQFF. Combining the CDR3 with reference TRBV19 and TRBJ2-1 gives the whole variable domain DGGITQSPKYLFRKEGQNVTLSCEQNLNHDAMYWYRQDPGQGLRLIYYSQIVNDFQKGDIAEGYSVSREKKESFPLTVTSAQKNPTAFYLCASSSEVGRNEQFFGPGTRLTVL.

This rearrangement joins TRBV6-2 or TRBV6-3 to TRBJ2-2; D might be TRBD1 (5 bases). This CDR3 contains 15 residues. The germline V gene has CDR1 MNHEY and CDR2 SVGEGT. V lost 2 bases to trimming and J lost 4 bases, with 11 bases between them. The CDR3 DNA reads TGTGCCAGCAGTTACGATGGGCAGGGCACCGGGGAGCTGTTTTTT. Translating it yields CASSYDGQGTGELFF.

The CDR3 DNA reads TGTGCCAGCAGCTTGTTTAGCGGGAGGGTCACAGATACGCAGTATTTT. This encodes CASSLFSGRVTDTQYF. J is TRBJ2-3 and V is TRBV5-4, with 11 bases that match TRBD2. The CDR3 loop spans 16 amino acids. The ends lost 1 base at V and 2 bases at J; junction bases unmatched: 3. CDR1 and CDR2 (germline): SGHNT, YYREEE (reference sequence).

J is TRBJ2-4 and V is TRBV6-2 or TRBV6-3; a possible D gene is TRBD1 (5 bases). Trimming took 1 base from V and 5 from J, leaving 12 bases between them. This CDR3 has 15 amino acids. Germline loops: CDR1 MNHEY, CDR2 SVGEGT. The CDR3 coding sequence is TGTGCCAGCAGTTACTTGGGGCAACGGGAAAACATTCAGTACTTC. This sequence encodes CASSYLGQRENIQYF.

The chain joins TRBV7-2 to TRBJ1-6, with D possibly TRBD1 on 6 matching bases. Trimming pared 5 bases from V and 7 bases from J, leaving 6 bases between. The CDR3 sequence is 12 residues long. Germline CDR1 is SGHTA and CDR2 is FQGNSA. The CDR3 DNA is TGTGCCAGCAGCACAGGGAATTCACCCCTCCACTTT. Translating gives CASSTGNSPLHF.

The rearrangement links TRBV7-8 to TRBJ1-5; 7 positions agree with TRBD1. Germline-derived CDR1 and CDR2 are SGHVS and FQNEAQ. The CDR3 covers 17 residues. Trimming at V came to 0 bases and at J to 5 bases, leaving 10 bases not matched to a gene. This chain's CDR3 is CASSLALGRGEDQPQHF. The DNA of the CDR3 is TGTGCCAGCAGCTTAGCGCTCGGCAGGGGGGAGGATCAGCCCCAGCATTTT.

The chain combines TRBV19 with TRBJ2-7; 8 bases are a match to TRBD1. The V gene's germline CDR1 is LNHDA and CDR2 SQIVND (reference sequence). J lost 2 bases, V lost 9 bases, and 3 bases had no gene match. The CDR3 totals 12 residues. CDR3 loop: CASGQGAYEQYF. For the CDR3, the DNA is TGTGCCAGCGGACAGGGCGCCTACGAGCAGTACTTC.

This sequence joins TRBV7-2 and TRBJ2-2; TRBD1 is a possible D gene (6 bases). V shed 0 bases and J shed 1 base, with 9 bases lying between them. The CDR3 totals 16 residues. Germline-derived CDR1 and CDR2 are SGHTA and FQGNSA. The CDR3 nucleotides read TGTGCCAGCAGCTTAGCGGGACACTTGAACACCGGGGAGCTGTTTTTT. Translation: CASSLAGHLNTGELFF. The variable domain in full, completed from reference TRBV7-2 and TRBJ2-2, reads GAGVSQSPSNKVTEKGKDVELRCDPISGHTALYWYRQSLGQGLEFLIYFQGNSAPDKSGLPSDRFSAERTGGSVSTLTIQRTQQEDSAVYLCASSLAGHLNTGELFFGEGSRLTVL.

The V and J genes are TRBV30 and TRBJ1-2, with 9 bases identical to TRBD1. CDR1 and CDR2 from the germline V gene are GTSNPN and SVGIG (reference sequence). The trim removed 3 bases at V and 6 bases at J, leaving 11 bases unmatched. The CDR3 is made up of 15 amino acids. The CDR3 DNA is TGTGCCTGGAGCGAGGGGACAGGGAGGAAGCATGGCTACACCTTC. Its translation: CAWSEGTGRKHGYTF.

The chain employs TRBV30 and TRBJ1-2, with 9 nucleotides matching TRBD1. Germline V gene data show CDR1 as GTSNPN and CDR2 as SVGIG (reference sequence). This CDR3 is 17 amino acids long. V lost 5 bases and J lost 2; bases outside the gene matches: 15. The DNA of the CDR3 is TGTGCCTGGGGGGCCCGGACAGGGGTGATAGGGAACTATGGCTACACCTTC. Protein sequence: CAWGARTGVIGNYGYTF. The full variable domain, with the rest looked up from reference TRBV30 and TRBJ1-2, is SQTIHQWPATLVQPVGSPLSLECTVEGTSNPNLYWYRQAAGRGLQLLFYSVGIGQISSEVPQNLSASRPQDRQFILSSKKLLLSDSGFYLCAWGARTGVIGNYGYTFGSGTRLTVV.

The rearrangement joins TRBV5-1 to TRBJ2-2; 15 bases fit TRBD2. CDR3 length: 16 residues. The V gene end was trimmed by 2 bases and the J gene end by 5 bases; junction bases not matched to a gene: 1. Germline V lookup: CDR1 SGHRS, CDR2 YFSETQ. CDR3 region: CASSLGTSGRTGELFF. The CDR3 coding sequence is TGCGCCAGCAGCTTAGGGACTAGCGGGAGGACCGGGGAGCTGTTTTTT.

The chain carries TRBV9 and TRBJ2-1, with 9 nucleotides matching TRBD2. The V gene's germline CDR1 is SGDLS and CDR2 YYNGEE. The CDR3 length is 16 residues. The J segment lost 0 bases and the V segment lost 4 bases, leaving 5 bases of the junction unmatched. For the CDR3, the DNA is TGTGCCAGCAGCCCCTTTAGCGGGGGCTCCTACAATGAGCAGTTCTTC. The encoded protein is CASSPFSGGSYNEQFF.

The chain couples TRBV5-6 to TRBJ2-7, with D hard to call. This CDR3 comprises 11 residues. Germline assignment: CDR1 SGHDT and CDR2 YYEEEE. Trimming removed 3 bases from V and 2 bases from J, with 3 bases in between. CDR3 DNA sequence: TGTGCCAGCAGCTCAACCTACGAGCAGTACTTC. Translated: CASSSTYEQYF. The full variable domain, rest sourced from reference TRBV5-6 and TRBJ2-7, is DAGVTQSPTHLIKTRGQQVTLRCSPKSGHDTVSWYQQALGQGPQFIFQYYEEEERQRGNFPDRFSGHQFPNYSSELNVNALLLGDSALYLCASSSTYEQYFGPGTRLTVT.

The V and J genes are TRBV28 and TRBJ2-3; 9 bases map to TRBD2. The V and J ends lost 2 bases and 6 bases, in that order; junction bases with no gene match: 9. Germline V gives CDR1 MDHEN, CDR2 SYDVKM. The CDR3 is 16 residues long. CDR3: CASSLMAGGRGDTQYF. For the CDR3, the DNA is TGTGCCAGCAGTTTAATGGCGGGAGGGCGGGGTGATACGCAGTATTTT.

This chain links TRBV28 with TRBJ1-2, with D tentatively TRBD1 (6 bases). Germline CDR1 MDHEN, CDR2 SYDVKM. V dropped 6 bases and J dropped 6 bases, with 14 bases sitting between them. CDR3 length equals 13 residues. The CDR3 DNA is TGTGCCAGCAGCGTACAGGGCCGGGATGGCTACACCTTC. Its translation is CASSVQGRDGYTF.

This chain connects TRBV4-2 to TRBJ1-6, with 7 nucleotides matching TRBD1. Trimming removed 0 bases from V and 5 bases from J; junction bases left unmatched: 4. The CDR3 is 16 amino acids. CDR1 LGHNA and CDR2 YNFKEQ come from the germline V gene. CDR3 coding DNA: TGTGCCAGCAGCCAAGACACAGGGGATAATAATTCACCCCTCCACTTT. Translating it yields CASSQDTGDNNSPLHF.

There are a few counts of this clone. The CDR3 DNA reads TGTGCCAGCAAATCACAGGGAACGAACACTGAAGCTTTCTTT. Its translation: CASKSQGTNTEAFF. The chain joins TRBV2 to TRBJ1-1, with D tentatively TRBD1 (6 bases). The CDR3 loop spans 14 amino acids. The germline V gene encodes CDR1 SNHLY and CDR2 FYNNEI. Between the trimmed V and J ends, which lost 7 bases and 1 base, there was a span of 13 bases.

The chain combines TRBV7-9 with TRBJ2-2; 7 bases align to TRBD2. CDR1 is SEHNR and CDR2 is FQNEAQ in the germline V gene (reference sequence). V shed 2 bases and J 2 bases; nucleotides not matched to a gene: 5. This CDR3 spans 16 amino acids. CDR3 in amino acids: CASSLSGLTNTGELFF. The CDR3 nucleotides read TGTGCCAGCAGCTTATCGGGACTAACCAACACCGGGGAGCTGTTTTTT.

V gene TRBV19 combines with J gene TRBJ2-2; 7 bases agree with TRBD1. CDR3 length: 12 residues. Germline values: CDR1 LNHDA, CDR2 SQIVND (reference sequence). V lost 1 base to trimming and J lost 15 bases; unmatched junction nucleotides: 5. This CDR3 is CASSIGRQGVFF. The CDR3 nucleotides are TGTGCCAGTAGTATAGGAAGACAGGGAGTGTTTTTT.

This sequence joins TRBV6-5 and TRBJ1-5; maybe TRBD1 (5 bases). V lost 7 bases to trimming and J lost 6 bases, with 19 bases between them. Germline loops: CDR1 MNHEY, CDR2 SVGAGI. The CDR3 has 15 amino acids. The CDR3 DNA sequence: TGTGCCAGCACCACCGGCGGGGGTGAGGGTCAGCCCCAGCATTTT. Its protein is CASTTGGGEGQPQHF.

The chain recombines TRBV24-1 with TRBJ1-5; D gene uncertain. Germline-derived CDR1 and CDR2 are KGHDR and SFDVKD. Trimming removed 4 bases from V and 6 bases from J, with 6 bases in between. This CDR3 is built from 12 residues. CDR3 loop: CATSDGSQPQHF. The CDR3 DNA reads as TGTGCCACCAGTGACGGTAGTCAGCCCCAGCATTTT.

The chain uses TRBV2 and TRBJ2-7, with a tentative D call TRBD1 (5 bases). Germline CDR1 is SNHLY and CDR2 is FYNNEI. The V end lost 7 bases, the J end lost 3 bases, and 22 bases lay between the germline ends. The CDR3 covers 16 residues. DNA of the CDR3: TGTGCCAGCACCCCCACGGAACAGGCCAAAATCTACGAGCAGTACTTC. This sequence encodes CASTPTEQAKIYEQYF.

The chain is built from TRBV19 and TRBJ1-2, with TRBD1 matching over 8 bases. Trimming removed 6 bases from V and 7 bases from J; junction bases left unmatched: 13. The germline V gene has CDR1 LNHDA and CDR2 SQIVND (reference sequence). The CDR3 loop spans 15 amino acids. The CDR3 sequence: CASRVPSGQALGYTF. The CDR3 coding sequence is TGTGCCAGTAGAGTCCCGTCGGGACAGGCTCTTGGCTACACCTTC.

This sequence joins TRBV18 and TRBJ1-2, with 10 bases that match TRBD1. With 3 bases clipped from V and 8 bases from J, the junction kept 9 bases outside the gene matches. CDR1 and CDR2 (germline): KGHSH, LQKENI. The CDR3 is made up of 15 amino acids. The CDR3 region is CASSPRGTGVRGYTF. As DNA, the CDR3 is TGTGCCAGCTCACCGCGGGGGACAGGGGTTCGAGGCTACACCTTC.

This chain uses TRBV4-1 with TRBJ1-4; TRBD1 is a possible D gene (6 bases). The CDR3 totals 16 residues. The V gene's germline CDR1 is MGHRA and CDR2 YSYEKL. V shed 2 bases and J shed 5 bases, with 15 bases lying between them. CDR3 region: CASSQFPGERNEKLFF. As DNA, the CDR3 is TGCGCCAGCAGCCAATTCCCAGGGGAGCGGAATGAAAAACTGTTTTTT.

CDR3 sequence (DNA): TGTGCCAGTAGTTTATTGGGACAGGGTAACGAGCAGTACTTC. It encodes CASSLLGQGNEQYF. The rearrangement links TRBV19 to TRBJ2-7, with TRBD1 matching 9 bases. Germline CDR1 reads LNHDA; CDR2 reads SQIVND (reference sequence). This CDR3 spans 14 amino acids. The J segment lost 5 bases and the V segment lost 5 bases, leaving 7 bases of the junction unmatched.

This chain joins TRBV29-1 and TRBJ1-5, with a possible D match to TRBD1 (5 bases). The CDR3 length is 13 residues. Germline V gives CDR1 SQVTM, CDR2 ANQGSEA. With 7 bases removed from V and 6 bases from J, the gap between germline ends came to 16 bases. The CDR3 region is CSGGEAGGQPQHF. The CDR3 nucleotides are TGCAGCGGGGGGGAGGCGGGCGGTCAGCCCCAGCATTTT.

The rearrangement joins TRBV28 to TRBJ1-5; D may be TRBD1 (6 bases). There are 12 residues in the CDR3. Germline assignment: CDR1 MDHEN and CDR2 SYDVKM. This CDR3 is CASGVGNQPQHF. The CDR3 DNA is TGTGCATCAGGGGTGGGCAATCAGCCCCAGCATTTT.